The next 20 T cell receptor beta chains were all read from a single sample in a study of lymphopenia after photon versus proton radiotherapy. Generated by immunoSEQ multiplex PCR, the TCRdb table keeps only in-frame clones and is missing some. Among 65,000 to 85,000 clones, about 90% were seen once, and the ten largest hold over 2%. The source material was peripheral blood, sampled from a patient treated with photon-based radiotherapy. Receptors originate from a middle-aged woman with cholangiocarcinoma.

V usage is TRBV19 and J usage is TRBJ1-1; D gene uncertain. The CDR3 is made up of 20 amino acids. With 5 bases removed from V and 1 base from J, the gap between germline ends came to 29 bases. The germline gives CDR1 LNHDA, CDR2 SQIVND (reference sequence). CDR3 region: CASSPTSPHFVGEKNTEAFF. The CDR3 DNA follows: TGTGCCAGTAGTCCCACCTCCCCTCATTTCGTCGGAGAGAAGAACACTGAAGCTTTCTTT.

This clone showed up just once. The genes are TRBV30 and TRBJ1-2, with unresolved D. The ends were cut back, 5 bases at V and 2 bases at J, with 12 bases in the middle. CDR3 size: 13 residues. Looked up from germline, CDR1 is GTSNPN and CDR2 is SVGIG (reference sequence). The DNA for the CDR3 is TGTGCCTGGGGAGATGGGCGGAACTATGGCTACACCTTC. Its translation is CAWGDGRNYGYTF.

The V gene is TRBV19, the J gene TRBJ1-1; D call uncertain. CDR1 LNHDA and CDR2 SQIVND come from the germline V gene (reference sequence). CDR3 size: 13 residues. V was pared by 3 bases and J by 0 bases, with 5 bases between. The CDR3 here is CASSMSLNTEAFF. DNA for the CDR3: TGTGCCAGTAGTATGAGCCTGAACACTGAAGCTTTCTTT.

The J gene is TRBJ2-6, the V gene TRBV18; D remains unclear. Trimming took off 6 bases at V and 1 base at J, with 13 bases between the two ends. CDR3 length: 16 amino acids. The germline CDR1 and CDR2 sequences are KGHSH and LQKENI. CDR3 residues: CASSPTDPSGANVLTF. CDR3 coding DNA: TGTGCCAGCTCGCCGACGGACCCTTCTGGGGCCAACGTCCTGACTTTC.

With respect to this clone: The same CDR3 arises from other DNA sequences in this sample as well. V and J are TRBV7-3 and TRBJ2-2, with D uncertain. The germline CDR1 and CDR2 sequences are SGHTA and FQGTGA. V lost 0 bases to trimming and J lost 2 bases, with 1 base between them. This CDR3 region has 13 residues. CDR3 in DNA: TGTGCCAGCAGCTTAACTAACACCGGGGAGCTGTTTTTT. It translates to CASSLTNTGELFF.

The chain links TRBV7-3 to TRBJ2-1; no reliable D call. V lost 3 bases, J lost 4 bases, and 7 bases lay in between. Germline CDR1 reads SGHTA; CDR2 reads FQGTGA. CDR3 size: 13 residues. The CDR3 spells CASSLDGYNEQFF. Written as DNA, the CDR3 is TGTGCCAGCAGCTTGGACGGGTACAATGAGCAGTTCTTC.

This clone turned up a few times. The rearrangement uses TRBV2 and TRBJ2-7; 8 nucleotides agree with TRBD1. In germline, CDR1 is SNHLY, CDR2 FYNNEI. CDR3 length: 13 residues. V shed 6 bases and J 3 bases; nucleotides not matched to a gene: 4. In nucleotides, the CDR3 is TGTGCCAGCAGGGGGACAGGCGGCTACGAGCAGTACTTC. Protein sequence: CASRGTGGYEQYF.

The gene calls are TRBV2 and TRBJ1-5; D perhaps matches TRBD1 (5 bases). The CDR3 totals 16 residues. The ends were cut back, 5 bases at V and 2 bases at J, with 16 bases in the middle. CDR1 SNHLY and CDR2 FYNNEI come from the germline V gene. DNA of the CDR3: TGTGCCAGCAGTAGGAACCCAGGGTATCGCAATCAGCCCCAGCATTTT. It codes for CASSRNPGYRNQPQHF.

The chain uses TRBV5-4 and TRBJ1-4; D is possibly TRBD1 (6 bases). Germline V gives CDR1 SGHNT, CDR2 YYREEE (reference sequence). V gave up 3 bases and J gave up 7 bases, with 16 bases separating them. There are 15 residues in the CDR3. The CDR3 region has the DNA TGTGCCAGCAGCTCTGGCCTACAGGGCGGTGAAAAACTGTTTTTT. Translation: CASSSGLQGGEKLFF.

The chain combines TRBV6-1 with TRBJ1-3; 9 nucleotides agree with TRBD1. CDR3 length: 14 residues. Germline lookup yields CDR1 MNHNS and CDR2 SASEGT. After removal of 9 bases from V and 1 base from J, the junction contained 4 bases not matched to a gene. The CDR3 reads CASTGQGSGNTIYF. CDR3 in DNA: TGTGCCAGTACGGGACAGGGATCTGGAAACACCATATATTTT.

The V gene is TRBV5-8, the J gene TRBJ2-7; D call uncertain. V was clipped by 8 bases and J by 2 bases, with 20 bases between them. Germline CDR1 and CDR2: SGHTS and YDEGEE. CDR3 size: 15 residues. The CDR3 DNA reads TGTGCCAGTTCTACCTCGGAAGGCCGAGCCTACGAGCAGTACTTC. Its protein is CASSTSEGRAYEQYF.

The chain carries TRBV29-1 and TRBJ2-3; D gene ambiguous. Trimming shortened V by 6 bases and J by 5 bases, and 27 bases separated the two germline ends. The CDR3 contains 17 residues. In germline, CDR1 is SQVTM, CDR2 ANQGSEA. CDR3 coding DNA: TGCAGCGTCCGGGTGGGCCAGGATATCTGGGCCCAAGATACGCAGTATTTT. Translating gives CSVRVGQDIWAQDTQYF.

This clone was counted only a few times. CDR3: CASSVEQGYGYTF. The CDR3 nucleotides read TGTGCCAGCAGCGTAGAACAGGGTTATGGCTACACCTTC. The V gene is TRBV9, the J gene TRBJ1-2, with D perhaps matching TRBD1 (6 bases). Per germline, CDR1 SGDLS and CDR2 YYNGEE. The V end lost 0 bases, the J end lost 5 bases, and 8 bases lay between the germline ends. The CDR3 length is 13 residues.

This chain uses TRBV25-1 with TRBJ2-1; 8 bases line up with TRBD2. The CDR3 has 17 amino acids. Germline CDR1 reads MGHDK; CDR2 reads SYGVNS. The ends lost 6 bases at V and 1 base at J; junction bases unmatched: 11. The CDR3 DNA sequence: TGTGCCAGCAGGCCAACCGGGGGGGCTCGGTCCTACAATGAGCAGTTCTTC. Its translation: CASRPTGGARSYNEQFF. The variable domain in full, completed from reference TRBV25-1 and TRBJ2-1, reads EADIYQTPRYLVIGTGKKITLECSQTMGHDKMYWYQQDPGMELHLIHYSYGVNSTEKGDLSSESTVSRIRTEHFPLTLESARPSHTSQYLCASRPTGGARSYNEQFFGPGTRLTVL.

The chain carries TRBV7-8 and TRBJ1-6, with 9 bases that match TRBD1. Germline assignment: CDR1 SGHVS and CDR2 FQNEAQ. Trimming took 4 bases from V and 6 from J; bases not matched to a gene: 1. This CDR3 is built from 14 residues. The CDR3 is CASSSGQGNSPLHF. CDR3 coding DNA: TGTGCCAGCAGCTCGGGACAGGGTAATTCACCCCTCCACTTT.

The chain is built from TRBV18 and TRBJ1-6, with D perhaps matching TRBD1 (5 bases). Germline loops: CDR1 KGHSH, CDR2 LQKENI. The V gene lost 5 bases and the J gene lost 0 bases, with 14 bases spanning the gap. The CDR3 is made up of 17 amino acids. This CDR3 reads CASSTGTGSSYNSPLHF. In DNA form, the CDR3 reads TGTGCCAGCTCAACCGGGACGGGAAGCTCCTATAATTCACCCCTCCACTTT.

This clone was picked up a small number of times. The J gene is TRBJ1-6, the V gene TRBV28, with 11 bases identical to TRBD1. Germline-derived CDR1 and CDR2 are MDHEN and SYDVKM. V dropped 5 bases and J dropped 7; count of bases not matched to a gene: 7. The CDR3 is 16 residues long. CDR3 amino acids: CASSASGQGANSPLHF. The CDR3 bases are TGTGCCAGCAGTGCATCCGGACAGGGGGCGAATTCACCCCTCCACTTT. Together with reference TRBV28 and TRBJ1-6, the CDR3 gives the full variable domain: DVKVTQSSRYLVKRTGEKVFLECVQDMDHENMFWYRQDPGLGLRLIYFSYDVKMKEKGDIPEGYSVSREKKERFSLILESASTNQTSMYLCASSASGQGANSPLHFGNGTRLTVT.

The rearrangement links TRBV7-2 to TRBJ2-7; D ambiguous. The V gene lost 5 bases and the J gene lost 2 bases, with 4 bases spanning the gap. This CDR3 comprises 11 residues. CDR1 SGHTA and CDR2 FQGNSA come from the germline V gene. CDR3 bases: TGTGCCAGCAGCGCGACCTACGAGCAGTACTTC. Translated, it gives CASSATYEQYF.

V usage is TRBV5-6 and J usage is TRBJ1-2, with 9 nucleotides matching TRBD1. CDR3 length equals 16 residues. Germline V gene data show CDR1 as SGHDT and CDR2 as YYEEEE. J gave up 3 bases and V 5 bases, and 11 bases lay outside the gene matches. The CDR3 nucleotides are TGTGCCAGCAGTCCTGGTTGGGGACAGGGTGACTATGGCTACACCTTC. Translating gives CASSPGWGQGDYGYTF.

The CDR3 protein is CASSQKRNTEAFF. The DNA for the CDR3 is TGTGCCAGCAGCCAAAAAAGGAACACTGAAGCTTTCTTT. This chain joins TRBV11-3 and TRBJ1-1; D gene ambiguous. CDR1 is SGHNT, CDR2 YENEEA, per germline. V was pared by 5 bases and J by 1 base, with 8 bases between. CDR3 length: 13 amino acids. The full variable domain, with the rest looked up from reference TRBV11-3 and TRBJ1-1, is EAGVVQSPRYKIIEKKQPVAFWCNPISGHNTLYWYLQNLGQGPELLIRYENEEAVDDSQLPKDRFSAERLKGVDSTLKIQPAELGDSAVYLCASSQKRNTEAFFGQGTRLTVV.